These 10 T cell receptor beta chains share one sample of origin, sequenced in a study of cytomegalovirus exposure and HLA in healthy donors. The study ran its PCR with 60 Vbeta and 13 Jbeta primers. This table comes from immunoSEQ multiplex PCR, and its TCRdb copy is limited to in-frame clones, with some not included. Here the sample spans around 100,000 clones, 80% to 90% being singletons. The sequenced material came from PBMCs. The receptors were gathered from a woman younger than 30 in good health and CMV-seropositive.

This chain joins TRBV18 and TRBJ1-1; a weak D match, TRBD1 (6 bases). The CDR3 spans 16 residues. The V gene's germline CDR1 is KGHSH and CDR2 LQKENI. V was shortened by 0 bases and J by 5 bases, with 16 bases between the two germline ends. CDR3 sequence: CASSPPEGVWGTEAFF. CDR3 DNA sequence: TGTGCCAGCTCACCACCTGAGGGGGTTTGGGGGACTGAAGCTTTCTTT.

This chain uses TRBV6-1 with TRBJ1-3; a weak D match, TRBD1 (6 bases). Between the trimmed V and J ends, which lost 3 bases and 7 bases, there was a span of 19 bases. The CDR3 is 16 amino acids. Germline CDR1 MNHNS, CDR2 SASEGT. CDR3 in DNA: TGTGCCAGCAGTGATTGGCGAGGGACACCGTTCAACACCATATATTTT. Its protein is CASSDWRGTPFNTIYF.

This clone was counted a few times. The V and J genes are TRBV7-9 and TRBJ1-4, with a tentative D call TRBD1 (5 bases). Per the germline V gene, CDR1 is SEHNR and CDR2 is FQNEAQ (reference sequence). This CDR3 region has 13 residues. The V and J ends lost 2 bases and 6 bases respectively, with 7 bases between them. The CDR3 loop reads CASSLQGYEKLFF. Here the CDR3 DNA reads TGTGCCAGCAGCTTACAGGGATATGAAAAACTGTTTTTT. Together with reference TRBV7-9 and TRBJ1-4, the CDR3 gives the full variable domain: DTGVSQNPRHKITKRGQNVTFRCDPISEHNRLYWYRQTLGQGPEFLTYFQNEAQLEKSRLLSDRFSAERPKGSFSTLEIQRTEQGDSAMYLCASSLQGYEKLFFGSGTQLSVL.

The chain combines TRBV30 with TRBJ2-7; 11 bases are a match to TRBD2. Germline V gene lookup returns CDR1 GTSNPN and CDR2 SVGIG (reference sequence). The CDR3 runs 15 residues. The V and J ends lost 2 bases and 4 bases, in that order; junction bases with no gene match: 7. The CDR3 DNA follows: TGTGCCTGGAGTCGGCTAGCGGGAGGATCATACGAGCAGTACTTC. Its protein product is CAWSRLAGGSYEQYF. Full variable domain (remainder filled in from reference TRBV30 and TRBJ2-7): SQTIHQWPATLVQPVGSPLSLECTVEGTSNPNLYWYRQAAGRGLQLLFYSVGIGQISSEVPQNLSASRPQDRQFILSSKKLLLSDSGFYLCAWSRLAGGSYEQYFGPGTRLTVT.

The V gene is TRBV9, the J gene TRBJ2-5; 7 bases align to TRBD1. The CDR3 is made up of 13 amino acids. Germline V CDR1 and CDR2: SGDLS, YYNGEE. V trimming: 3 bases; J trimming: 5 bases; junction bases outside the gene matches: 4. CDR3 sequence reads: CASSGQGWETQYF. DNA for the CDR3: TGTGCCAGCAGCGGACAGGGTTGGGAGACCCAGTACTTC.

This clone was seen a single time. This chain uses TRBV11-3 with TRBJ1-1; TRBD1 might be the D (6 bases). CDR1 is SGHNT and CDR2 is YENEEA in the germline V gene. The CDR3 sequence is 16 residues long. The V and J ends lost 5 bases and 1 base respectively, with 17 bases between them. In DNA, the CDR3 is TGTGCCAGCAGCAAGGGGGGAGGGGGTCCGAACACTGAAGCTTTCTTT. It encodes CASSKGGGGPNTEAFF.

This chain uses TRBV6-5 with TRBJ1-5; D might be TRBD1 (6 bases). The germline V gene has CDR1 MNHEY and CDR2 SVGAGI. Between the trimmed V and J ends, which lost 0 bases and 0 bases, there was a span of 9 bases. CDR3 length equals 16 residues. The CDR3 sequence: CASSYSARGSNQPQHF. The DNA of the CDR3 is TGTGCCAGCAGTTACTCTGCCAGGGGTAGCAATCAGCCCCAGCATTTT.

The CDR3 DNA is TGTGCCAGTACTCCCCAGGTGGGGCCCAGGGCTGAAGCTTTCTTT. It translates to CASTPQVGPRAEAFF. The rearrangement uses TRBV19 and TRBJ1-1; D perhaps matches TRBD1 (5 bases). V was trimmed by 7 bases and J by 6 bases, leaving 21 bases between them. CDR3 length: 15 amino acids. The germline V gene has CDR1 LNHDA and CDR2 SQIVND (reference sequence).

V usage is TRBV6-4 and J usage is TRBJ1-2, with a tentative D call TRBD1 (5 bases). Per the germline V gene, CDR1 is MRHNA and CDR2 is SNTAGT. The CDR3 consists of 14 residues. V was shortened by 2 bases and J by 4 bases, with 11 bases between the two germline ends. CDR3 protein: CASSDLNRPYGYTF. The CDR3 DNA sequence: TGTGCCAGCAGTGACCTCAACAGGCCCTATGGCTACACCTTC.

The chain links TRBV5-1 to TRBJ2-5; 8 nucleotides align to TRBD1. Germline assignment: CDR1 SGHRS and CDR2 YFSETQ. After removal of 4 bases from V and 5 bases from J, the junction contained 13 bases not matched to a gene. There are 16 residues in the CDR3. The CDR3 sequence is CASSPQGAGRLETQYF. The CDR3 DNA reads TGCGCCAGCAGCCCCCAGGGGGCAGGGAGACTTGAGACCCAGTACTTC.